These 17 T cell receptor beta chains came from one sample sequenced in a study of cytomegalovirus exposure and HLA in healthy donors. TCRdb keeps only in-frame clones here, not all; method: immunoSEQ multiplex PCR. The sample has 150,000 or so clones, approximately 89% seen once; the top ten hold approximately 10%. Sequencing input: PBMCs. These receptors were taken from a woman aged 18-29 years in good health and CMV-seropositive.

DNA for the CDR3: TGTGCCAGCAGCTCCCGGGACAGCGAAGAAAAACTGTTTTTT. Its translation is CASSSRDSEEKLFF. The V and J genes are TRBV5-6 and TRBJ1-4, with 7 bases that match TRBD1. CDR1 is SGHDT and CDR2 is YYEEEE in the germline V gene. V gave up 3 bases and J gave up 8 bases; unmatched junction bases: 7. The CDR3 runs to 14 residues. The variable domain in full, completed from reference TRBV5-6 and TRBJ1-4, reads DAGVTQSPTHLIKTRGQQVTLRCSPKSGHDTVSWYQQALGQGPQFIFQYYEEEERQRGNFPDRFSGHQFPNYSSELNVNALLLGDSALYLCASSSRDSEEKLFFGSGTQLSVL.

This chain links TRBV5-1 with TRBJ2-7, with 7 bases lining up with TRBD1. The length of the CDR3 is 15 residues. Germline V gene data show CDR1 as SGHRS and CDR2 as YFSETQ. V lost 5 bases and J lost 3; bases outside the gene matches: 11. CDR3 sequence (DNA): TGCGCCAGCAGGGTCCGGGACAGAGGGATCTACGAGCAGTACTTC. Translating gives CASRVRDRGIYEQYF.

The CDR3 sequence is CASSVPGQLYGYTF. In nucleotides, the CDR3 is TGTGCCAGCAGTGTCCCCGGACAGCTATATGGCTACACCTTC. The gene calls are TRBV2 and TRBJ1-2, with a weak D call TRBD1 (6 bases). Trimming pared 4 bases from V and 5 bases from J, leaving 14 bases between. The CDR3 runs 14 residues. Germline CDR1 is SNHLY and CDR2 is FYNNEI.

The rearrangement links TRBV4-2 to TRBJ1-1, with D unclear. V dropped 0 bases and J dropped 1 base, with 9 bases sitting between them. The CDR3 covers 15 residues. Germline V gene sequence: CDR1 LGHNA, CDR2 YNFKEQ. The CDR3 DNA reads TGTGCCAGCAGCCAAGACAGGAGGCAGAACACTGAAGCTTTCTTT. It translates to CASSQDRRQNTEAFF.

V is TRBV29-1 and J is TRBJ2-1; 8 bases line up with TRBD1. Germline trimming cut 3 bases from V and 7 bases from J; bases unmatched to any gene: 5. CDR1 is SQVTM, CDR2 ANQGSEA, per germline. The CDR3 sequence is 13 residues long. The CDR3 DNA sequence: TGCAGCGTTGACGGACAGGGTATTAATGAGCAGTTCTTC. This sequence encodes CSVDGQGINEQFF.

This sequence joins TRBV11-2 and TRBJ2-7, with D possibly being TRBD1 (6 bases). This CDR3 contains 14 residues. V was pared by 4 bases and J by 4 bases, with 14 bases between. The germline gives CDR1 SGHAT, CDR2 FQNNGV. CDR3 DNA: TGTGCCAGCAGCTACTGGGGGCAGGTATACGAGCAGTACTTC. The encoded protein is CASSYWGQVYEQYF.

The table lists this clone with a count of one. The chain is built from TRBV28 and TRBJ1-2; a weak D match, TRBD1 (5 bases). This CDR3 has 12 amino acids. Trimming removed 6 bases at V and 2 bases at J, with 7 bases between. Looked up from germline, CDR1 is MDHEN and CDR2 is SYDVKM. DNA of the CDR3: TGTGCCAGCAGCAGGGTCAACTATGGCTACACCTTC. Translating gives CASSRVNYGYTF.

The J gene is TRBJ1-6, the V gene TRBV23-1, with 11 bases fitting TRBD1. TRBV23-1 is placed among ORFs of uncertain function. The CDR3 sequence is 16 residues long. Trimming at V came to 5 bases and at J to 5 bases, leaving 5 bases not matched to a gene. The CDR3 region is CASSMDRGPHNSPLHF. The CDR3 region has the DNA TGCGCCAGCAGTATGGACAGGGGGCCACATAATTCACCCCTCCACTTT.

This chain links TRBV4-1 with TRBJ2-1; D not resolved. CDR1 and CDR2 (germline): MGHRA, YSYEKL. The CDR3 has 19 amino acids. V was clipped by 0 bases and J by 0 bases, with 18 bases between them. CDR3 nucleotide sequence: TGCGCCAGCAGCCAAGATAGGTTAGAGGCGGCGAGCTCCTACAATGAGCAGTTCTTC. This translates into CASSQDRLEAASSYNEQFF.

CDR3: CASSLGTAPLHF. In DNA, the CDR3 is TGTGCCAGCAGCTTAGGTACAGCACCCCTCCACTTT. The genes are TRBV7-2 and TRBJ1-6; no clear D gene. The V gene's germline CDR1 is SGHTA and CDR2 FQGNSA. The CDR3 has 12 amino acids. V dropped 1 base and J dropped 11 bases, with 6 bases sitting between them. Supplemented by reference TRBV7-2 and TRBJ1-6, the full variable domain reads GAGVSQSPSNKVTEKGKDVELRCDPISGHTALYWYRQSLGQGLEFLIYFQGNSAPDKSGLPSDRFSAERTGGSVSTLTIQRTQQEDSAVYLCASSLGTAPLHFGNGTRLTVT.

The chain has TRBV4-1 and TRBJ1-5; D is uncertain. This CDR3 contains 14 residues. Trimming removed 4 bases from V and 6 bases from J, with 13 bases in between. Germline V CDR1 and CDR2: MGHRA, YSYEKL. CDR3 residues: CASSPGGEGQPQHF. The CDR3 DNA follows: TGCGCCAGCAGCCCGGGAGGAGAGGGTCAGCCCCAGCATTTT.

This chain uses TRBV6-5 with TRBJ1-4, with D possibly matching TRBD1 (6 bases). Trimming cost V 8 bases and J 4 bases, with 14 bases left between them. Germline V gene lookup returns CDR1 MNHEY and CDR2 SVGAGI. The length of the CDR3 is 14 residues. The CDR3 DNA reads as TGTGCCAGCGGCAAGATAGGGGGTAATGAAAAACTGTTTTTT. Its translation is CASGKIGGNEKLFF.

This rearrangement joins TRBV19 to TRBJ2-1, with D maybe TRBD2 (6 bases). Trimming left V 5 bases short and J 1 base short, with 12 bases between. CDR1 LNHDA and CDR2 SQIVND come from the germline V gene (reference sequence). This CDR3 comprises 15 residues. CDR3 residues: CASSLWGESYNEQFF. CDR3 bases: TGTGCCAGTAGTCTTTGGGGGGAGTCCTACAATGAGCAGTTCTTC.

This chain joins TRBV18 and TRBJ1-1, with a tentative D call TRBD1 (5 bases). The V end lost 1 base, the J end lost 0 bases, and 18 bases lay between the germline ends. This CDR3 has 18 amino acids. Germline CDR1 reads KGHSH; CDR2 reads LQKENI. The CDR3 DNA reads TGTGCCAGCTCACCACGCTCGTCCCGGGGGGGGATGAACACTGAAGCTTTCTTT. Amino acids: CASSPRSSRGGMNTEAFF.

The chain recombines TRBV6-5 with TRBJ1-5, with TRBD1 matching over 7 bases. The V and J ends lost 8 bases and 2 bases, in that order; junction bases with no gene match: 9. CDR1 and CDR2 (germline): MNHEY, SVGAGI. This CDR3 has 15 residues. The CDR3 coding sequence is TGTGCCAGCCGGCCCGACAGGGATGGCAATCAGCCCCAGCATTTT. Translating it yields CASRPDRDGNQPQHF.

This chain uses TRBV5-1 with TRBJ1-2; D is uncertain. The CDR3 has 13 residues. The ends were cut back, 3 bases at V and 8 bases at J, with 14 bases in the middle. CDR1 and CDR2 (germline): SGHRS, YFSETQ. CDR3 coding DNA: TGCGCCAGCAGCTCAGCCGGACTGGAAGGCTACACCTTC. This encodes CASSSAGLEGYTF.

The gene calls are TRBV5-3 and TRBJ2-3, with 9 bases fitting TRBD2. TRBV5-3 is given ORF status, its function remaining uncertain. The CDR3 length is 15 residues. J was trimmed by 2 bases and V by 4 bases; bases with no gene match: 5. The CDR3: CARSPRLAATDTQYF. The CDR3 DNA reads as TGTGCCAGAAGCCCTAGACTAGCGGCCACAGATACGCAGTATTTT.